This record covers a single T cell receptor (beta chain). Its matching antigen is unknown. Germline V gene sequence: CDR1 MNHEY, CDR2 SMNVEV (reference sequence). There are 15 residues in the CDR3. V was pared by 3 bases and J by 0 bases, with 9 bases between. The sample originates from a study of OX40 agonist ivuxolimab in advanced cancers. Across the study: Patients received ivuxolimab, an intravenous treatment, every 2 weeks at 0.01 to 10 mg/kg.

Notes on the study in general: Averaged across samples, CD8+ T cells carried more expanded clones than CD4+ did. At 0.1 to 3.0 mg/kg and by week 6, clonal expansion occurred in CD4+ and CD8+ blood T cells.

Profiled with immunoSEQ multiplex PCR; TCRdb holds only in-frame clones, not every one. The sample has about 110,000 clones, approximately 90% seen once. This receptor was taken from an adult with an advanced solid tumor such as melanoma, head and neck, liver or kidney cancer. Here the sequenced sample was CD4+ or CD8+ T cells sorted from blood, taken in a trial of the OX40 agonist ivuxolimab. This chain joins TRBV27 and TRBJ2-1; unclear D gene. The CDR3 sequence is CASSLWMSSYNEQFF. CDR3 sequence (DNA): TGTGCCAGCAGTTTGTGGATGAGCTCCTACAATGAGCAGTTCTTC.